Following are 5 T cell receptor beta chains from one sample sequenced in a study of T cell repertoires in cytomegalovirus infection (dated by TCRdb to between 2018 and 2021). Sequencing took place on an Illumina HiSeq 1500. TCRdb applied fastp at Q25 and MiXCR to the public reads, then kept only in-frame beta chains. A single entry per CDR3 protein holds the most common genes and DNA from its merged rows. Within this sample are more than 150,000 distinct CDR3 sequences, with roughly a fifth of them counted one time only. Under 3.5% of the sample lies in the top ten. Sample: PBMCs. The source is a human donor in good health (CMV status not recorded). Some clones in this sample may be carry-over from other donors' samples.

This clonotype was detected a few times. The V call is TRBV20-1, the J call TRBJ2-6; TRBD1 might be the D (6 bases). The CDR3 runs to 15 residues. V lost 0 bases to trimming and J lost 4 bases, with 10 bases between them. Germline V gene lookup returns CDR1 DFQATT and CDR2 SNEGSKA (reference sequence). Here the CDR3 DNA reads TGCAGTGCTAGAGACCAGGGGCGAGGGGCCAACGTCCTGACTTTC. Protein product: CSARDQGRGANVLTF.

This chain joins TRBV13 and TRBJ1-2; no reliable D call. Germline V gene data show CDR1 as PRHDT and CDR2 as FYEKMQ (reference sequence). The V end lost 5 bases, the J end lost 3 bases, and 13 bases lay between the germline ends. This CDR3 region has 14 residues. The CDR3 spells CASSPAQLYYGYTF. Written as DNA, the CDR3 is TGTGCCAGCAGCCCTGCGCAGCTGTACTATGGCTACACCTTC.

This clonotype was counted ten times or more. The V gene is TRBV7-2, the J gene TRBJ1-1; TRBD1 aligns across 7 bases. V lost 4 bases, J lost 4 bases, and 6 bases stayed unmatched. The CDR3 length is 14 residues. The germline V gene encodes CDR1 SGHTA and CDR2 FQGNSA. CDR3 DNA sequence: TGTGCCAGCAGCTCCATGACAGGGACCACTGAAGCTTTCTTT. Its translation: CASSSMTGTTEAFF.

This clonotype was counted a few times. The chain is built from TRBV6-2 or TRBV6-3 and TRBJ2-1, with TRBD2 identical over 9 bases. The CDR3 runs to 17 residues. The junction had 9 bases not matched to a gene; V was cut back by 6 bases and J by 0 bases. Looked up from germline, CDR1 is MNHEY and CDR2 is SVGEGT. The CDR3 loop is CASRPGTSRSSYNEQFF. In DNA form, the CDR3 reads TGTGCCAGCAGACCCGGGACTAGCAGGAGCTCCTACAATGAGCAGTTCTTC.

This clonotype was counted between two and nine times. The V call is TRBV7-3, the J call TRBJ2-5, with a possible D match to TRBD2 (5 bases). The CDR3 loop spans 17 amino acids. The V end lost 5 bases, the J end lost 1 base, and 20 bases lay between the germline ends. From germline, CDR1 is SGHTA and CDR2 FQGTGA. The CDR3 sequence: CASSPGRSRGLQETQYF. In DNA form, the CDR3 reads TGTGCCAGCAGCCCCGGCAGGAGCCGTGGACTCCAAGAGACCCAGTACTTC.